This TCR beta chain was observed in a study of graft-versus-host responses after intestinal transplantation. Study overall: For around 3 years after anti-thymocyte globulin induction, all recipients took tacrolimus and steroids.

A note on this clone: Its antigen is unidentified.

Findings of the study overall: Early after transplant, HvG declines were associated with peak levels of circulating GvH clones.

Profiling relied on immunoSEQ multiplex PCR, and the TCRdb table lists in-frame clones only, not all of them. This table has about 73,000 clones, around 87% appearing once. Germline values: CDR1 LGHNT, CDR2 FRNRAP. The CDR3 has 17 residues. Deletions cut 2 bases from V and 3 bases from J, with 20 bases between. The TCR was taken from a human donor who was the organ donor for an intestinal transplant. V is TRBV12-5 and J is TRBJ2-7, with TRBD2 as a possible D gene (5 bases). The sample in question was unstimulated CD8+ T cells sorted from spleen or lymph node cells, obtained before transplant. This CDR3 is CASGLIGMAGESYEQYV. CDR3 DNA sequence: TGTGCTAGTGGTTTGATTGGAATGGCGGGCGAGAGCTACGAGCAGTACGTC.